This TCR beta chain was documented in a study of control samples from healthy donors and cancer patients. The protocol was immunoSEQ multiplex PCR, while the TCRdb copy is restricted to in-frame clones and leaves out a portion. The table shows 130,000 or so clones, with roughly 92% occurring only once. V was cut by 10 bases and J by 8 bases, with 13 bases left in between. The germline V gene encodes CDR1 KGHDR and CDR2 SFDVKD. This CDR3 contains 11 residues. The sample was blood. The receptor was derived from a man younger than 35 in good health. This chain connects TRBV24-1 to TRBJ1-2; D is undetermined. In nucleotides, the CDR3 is TGTGCCACGAGCCTATGGGGAGGCTACACCTTC. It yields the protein CATSLWGGYTF.